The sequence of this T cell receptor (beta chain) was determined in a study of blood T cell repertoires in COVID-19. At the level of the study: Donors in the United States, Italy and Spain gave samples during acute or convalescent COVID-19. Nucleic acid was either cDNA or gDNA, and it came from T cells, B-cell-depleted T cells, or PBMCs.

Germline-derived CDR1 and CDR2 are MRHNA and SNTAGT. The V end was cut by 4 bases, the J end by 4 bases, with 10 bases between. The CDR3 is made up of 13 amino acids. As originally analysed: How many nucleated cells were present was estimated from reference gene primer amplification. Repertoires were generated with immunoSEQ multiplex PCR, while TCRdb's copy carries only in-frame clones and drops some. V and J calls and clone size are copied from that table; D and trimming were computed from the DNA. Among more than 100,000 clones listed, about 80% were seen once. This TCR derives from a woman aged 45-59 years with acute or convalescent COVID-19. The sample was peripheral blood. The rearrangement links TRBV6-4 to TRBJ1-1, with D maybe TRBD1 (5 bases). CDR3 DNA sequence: TGTGCCAGCAGTGTGTCAGGGTCCACTGAAGCTTTCTTT. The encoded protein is CASSVSGSTEAFF.